Sequencing of this T cell receptor beta chain was carried out in a study of cytomegalovirus exposure and HLA in healthy donors. Background on the study: Among the approximately 400 genotyped donors, 81% were placed in the Caucasian-associated ancestry cluster.

The sample holds one count of this clone. Its antigen is not known. Overall study findings and caveats: The presence/absence work took it that sequencing depth was about the same across donors. Reported performance of the classifier showed diagnosis of cytomegalovirus status with high specificity and sensitivity. A later analysis reported that several of the most significant clusters appeared to be linked to common viral pathogens, among them Epstein-Barr virus.

A multiplex PCR was run with 60 Vbeta primers and 13 Jbeta primers. Profiling relied on immunoSEQ multiplex PCR, and the TCRdb table lists in-frame clones only, not all of them. The table has about 110,000 clones, around 80% seen once. The CDR3 covers 16 residues. Germline V gene sequence: CDR1 SGHRS, CDR2 YFSETQ. V shed 4 bases and J 0 bases; nucleotides not matched to a gene: 8. This TCR was recovered from a woman aged 45 to 65 in good health and CMV-seropositive. This rearrangement joins TRBV5-1 to TRBJ2-3, with 7 bases fitting TRBD1. The sample consisted of PBMCs. The CDR3 coding sequence is TGCGCCAGCAGCAAAGGACAGGATTTTAGCACAGATACGCAGTATTTT. This translates into CASSKGQDFSTDTQYF. The full variable domain, in which reference TRBV5-1 and TRBJ2-3 provide the parts outside the CDR3, is KAGVTQTPRYLIKTRGQQVTLSCSPISGHRSVSWYQQTPGQGLQFLFEYFSETQRNKGNFPGRFSGRQFSNSRSEMNVSTLELGDSALYLCASSKGQDFSTDTQYFGPGTRLTVL.